The 9 T cell receptor beta chains below all came from one sample that was sequenced in a study of T cell clonality in common variable immunodeficiency. The assay was immunoSEQ multiplex PCR, and TCRdb's table has in-frame clones only and misses some. The data list fewer than 75,000 clones, none observed once; approximately 1.5% falls to the top ten. Sequenced input: peripheral blood mononuclear cells. Receptors were obtained from a person between 18 and 75 years old in good health.

Many counts were recorded for this clone. Read coverage stops 3 residues before the CDR3 terminus; the germline J gene supplies the remainder. The rearrangement uses TRBV4-2 and TRBJ2-3; D uncertain. Trimming left V 1 base short and J 6 bases short, with 8 bases between. CDR3 length equals 13 residues. Germline V gives CDR1 LGHNA, CDR2 YNFKEQ. The covered CDR3 bases are TGTGCCAGCAGCCAAGCAGAGTCGGATACG. Encoded protein: CASSQAESDT. The whole CDR3 protein is CASSQAESDTQYF.

This clone has ten or more counts. The CDR3 extends 3 residues past the end of the read, so its final part is completed from the germline J gene. The chain couples TRBV29-1 to TRBJ2-1; maybe TRBD1 (6 bases). V was shortened by 5 bases and J by 2 bases, with 10 bases between the two germline ends. The CDR3 loop spans 13 amino acids. Germline V lookup: CDR1 SQVTM, CDR2 ANQGSEA. CDR3: CSVSRTAYNEQFF. CDR3 bases read: TGCAGCGTTTCCCGGACAGCCTACAATGAG.

This clone occurred many times. The observed sequence ends 3 residues before the CDR3 terminus, with the missing tail filled in from the germline J gene. The chain combines TRBV5-4 with TRBJ1-1; possible D gene TRBD1, 5 bases. In germline, CDR1 is SGHNT, CDR2 YYREEE (reference sequence). Trimming removed 4 bases at V and 1 base at J, with 14 bases between. This CDR3 is 15 amino acids long. CDR3 sequence reads: CASSPGGGWNTEAFF. The CDR3 DNA, read in part, is TGTGCCAGCAGCCCCGGGGGAGGGTGGAACACTGAA.

In this sample, this clone turned up many times. Read data end 3 residues before the CDR3 end; the end is taken from the germline J gene. The rearrangement uses TRBV19 and TRBJ2-4; weak D call: TRBD2 (6 bases). In germline, CDR1 is LNHDA, CDR2 SQIVND (reference sequence). CDR3 size: 14 residues. Between the trimmed V and J ends, which lost 7 bases and 3 bases, there was a span of 13 bases. The CDR3 DNA, read in part, is TGTGCCAGTAAAGACTCGCGGGGCAAAAACATT. Protein: CASKDSRGKNI. The entire CDR3 protein is CASKDSRGKNIQYF.

The sample holds many counts of this clone. The read falls 3 residues short of the CDR3 end, and the missing part is taken from the germline J gene. The rearrangement links TRBV6-2 or TRBV6-3 to TRBJ1-5, with D possibly matching TRBD1 (6 bases). The V gene's germline CDR1 is MNHEY and CDR2 SVGEGT. The ends were cut back, 7 bases at V and 7 bases at J, with 20 bases in the middle. The CDR3 extends over 15 amino acids. CDR3 bases read: TGTGCCAGCATGGTCGCGGGGGGCGGCGGGCAGCCC. It codes for CASMVAGGGGQP. In full, the CDR3 reads CASMVAGGGGQPQHF.

This clone was seen only a few times. With the read ending 3 residues before the CDR3 end, the germline J gene is used to fill in that end. The chain joins TRBV6-4 to TRBJ2-3; TRBD1 matches 9 bases. The J segment lost 5 bases and the V segment lost 5 bases, leaving 5 bases of the junction unmatched. From germline, CDR1 is MRHNA and CDR2 SNTAGT. CDR3 length: 14 residues. The sequenced part of the CDR3 DNA is TGTGCCAGCAGTCCGGGACAGGGAGGAGATACG. This translates into CASSPGQGGDT. The full CDR3 is CASSPGQGGDTQYF.

This clone was seen ten or more times. CDR3 bases read: TGCAGCGTTGGAGACAGGGCGAACACCGGGGAG. Translating gives CSVGDRANTGE. The full CDR3 reads CSVGDRANTGELFF. The V and J genes are TRBV29-1 and TRBJ2-2; 7 bases are shared with TRBD1. The sequence runs out 3 residues before the end of the CDR3; the remainder is reconstructed from the germline J gene. This CDR3 region has 14 residues. Trimming at V came to 4 bases and at J to 0 bases, leaving 2 bases not matched to a gene. Germline values: CDR1 SQVTM, CDR2 ANQGSEA.

This clone was seen at least ten times. The CDR3 end lies 3 residues beyond the end of the read and is filled in from the germline J gene. The chain has TRBV20-1 and TRBJ2-5; 11 nucleotides agree with TRBD2. CDR3 length equals 14 residues. Unmatched junction bases numbered 4, after V lost 4 bases and J lost 3 bases. CDR1 is DFQATT, CDR2 SNEGSKA, per germline (reference sequence). CDR3 DNA (partial): TGCAGTGCTACGAGACTAGCGGGAAAAGAGACC. This gives the protein CSATRLAGKET. The complete CDR3 sequence is CSATRLAGKETQYF.

This clone has a count of ten or more. Read sequence stops 3 residues before the CDR3 end, and the germline J gene provides the missing end. The J gene is TRBJ2-7, the V gene TRBV30, with a possible D match to TRBD1 (6 bases). The CDR3 consists of 13 residues. V was cut by 2 bases and J by 6 bases, with 14 bases left in between. CDR1 and CDR2 from the germline V gene are GTSNPN and SVGIG (reference sequence). CDR3 sequence reads: CAWSSQGYGEQYF. The DNA read from the CDR3 is TGTGCCTGGAGTTCACAGGGTTACGGCGAG. The full variable domain, in which reference TRBV30 and TRBJ2-7 provide the parts outside the CDR3, is SQTIHQWPATLVQPVGSPLSLECTVEGTSNPNLYWYRQAAGRGLQLLFYSVGIGQISSEVPQNLSASRPQDRQFILSSKKLLLSDSGFYLCAWSSQGYGEQYFGPGTRLTVT.